This T cell receptor beta chain was recorded in a study of T cell responses to AZD1222 COVID-19 vaccine. Study conclusions and caveats: Clonal diversity was possibly underestimated; the donors were predominantly white British and more often female.

Using immunoSEQ multiplex PCR, the repertoire was profiled, and TCRdb retains in-frame clones only, with some absent. The sample carries 80,000 to 90,000 clones, 85% to 90% recorded once. As regards this clone: Its specificity is unknown.

The CDR3 extends over 15 amino acids. J was trimmed by 8 bases and V by 5 bases; bases with no gene match: 11. Germline lookup yields CDR1 SEHNR and CDR2 FQNEAQ (reference sequence). This clonotype originated in an adult in good health. The rearrangement links TRBV7-9 to TRBJ1-2; 10 bases align to TRBD1. Sequencing used peripheral blood, obtained on day 0 of MenACWY control vaccination. The CDR3 reads CASSLVDRGTIGYTF. The CDR3 DNA sequence: TGTGCCAGCAGCCTAGTGGACAGGGGGACTATCGGCTACACCTTC.